This T cell receptor beta chain was profiled in a study of siplizumab effects on memory and regulatory T cells. Study-wide results and limits: The naive T cell population seemed more diverse than memory cells and seemed a major contributor to the alloresponse. Alloreactive CD4+ clones that could be mapped were on average about 70% Treg-derived with siplizumab, against roughly 27% in controls. The mapping of alloreactive clones to unstimulated subsets covered only a minor fraction of them.

Each sample had 95,000 to 100,000 TCR templates assayed. Assay: immunoSEQ multiplex PCR; the TCRdb copy retains only in-frame clones and omits some. The table records 50,000 to 75,000 clones, just over 95% of them present only once. Worth noting for this clone: Its antigen remains unidentified.

The length of the CDR3 is 15 residues. The V end lost 6 bases, the J end lost 2 bases, and 16 bases lay between the germline ends. Germline lookup yields CDR1 SGHAT and CDR2 FQNNGV. The J gene is TRBJ2-5, the V gene TRBV11-2; TRBD2 might be the D (5 bases). Sequenced: naive CD8+ T cells sorted from blood. This TCR derives from a human donor in good health. Written as DNA, the CDR3 is TGTGCCAGCAGTCTCCCCCTGGACTTACAAGAGACCCAGTACTTC. Encoded protein: CASSLPLDLQETQYF. Looking up the rest from reference TRBV11-2 and TRBJ2-5 gives the full variable domain: EAGVAQSPRYKIIEKRQSVAFWCNPISGHATLYWYQQILGQGPKLLIQFQNNGVVDDSQLPKDRFSAERLKGVDSTLKIQPAKLEDSAVYLCASSLPLDLQETQYFGPGTRLLVL.